The 8 T cell receptor beta chains listed next were all sequenced from one sample in a study of human T cells and chemical hapten exposure. Time point in this sample: healthy volunteer bleed at 2 weeks. Unfractionated whole blood yielded the extracted total RNA. TCRdb reprocessed the RACE reads with MiXCR, giving one entry per CDR3 protein. The sample records roughly 120,000 distinct CDR3 sequences, approximately 9.5% being singletons. The material sequenced was whole blood. The receptors come from a male donor in good health. Some clones in this sample may be carry-over from other donors' samples.

This clonotype was recorded many times. The chain recombines TRBV9 with TRBJ2-1; 9 positions agree with TRBD1. The CDR3 has 16 residues. Looked up from germline, CDR1 is SGDLS and CDR2 is YYNGEE. Unmatched junction bases numbered 14, after V lost 4 bases and J lost 9 bases. CDR3 protein: CASSIWTGDRFGEQFF. As DNA, the CDR3 is TGTGCCAGCAGCATATGGACAGGGGATCGGTTTGGTGAGCAGTTCTTC.

The gene calls are TRBV5-1 and TRBJ2-3; 9 bases are shared with TRBD2. This CDR3 has 14 amino acids. Trimming removed 4 bases from V and 1 base from J; junction bases left unmatched: 1. The germline gives CDR1 SGHRS, CDR2 YFSETQ. DNA of the CDR3: TGCGCCAGCAGCCGACTAGCGGGCACAGATACGCAGTATTTT. Its translation: CASSRLAGTDTQYF.

V and J are TRBV4-3 and TRBJ1-2; D might be TRBD1 (5 bases). The germline CDR1 and CDR2 sequences are LGHNA and YSLEER. The CDR3 has 16 residues. V shed 0 bases and J shed 5 bases, with 16 bases lying between them. Here the CDR3 DNA reads TGCGCCAGCAGCCAAGATCAGGGCAGGGAGCGATATGGCTACACCTTC. Translation: CASSQDQGRERYGYTF.

The chain combines TRBV19 with TRBJ1-5, with D uncertain. The CDR3 runs to 16 residues. The V end was cut by 1 base, the J end by 5 bases, with 15 bases between. The germline CDR1 and CDR2 sequences are LNHDA and SQIVND (reference sequence). As DNA, the CDR3 is TGTGCCAGTAGTATAGTTCGGCAGGTCAATCATCAGCCCCAGCATTTT. Its translation is CASSIVRQVNHQPQHF.

The V call is TRBV20-1, the J call TRBJ1-1; 11 nucleotides line up with TRBD1. Trimming at V came to 6 bases and at J to 5 bases, leaving 5 bases not matched to a gene. The germline V gene has CDR1 DFQATT and CDR2 SNEGSKA (reference sequence). This CDR3 region has 13 residues. This CDR3 is CSADRGRETEAFF. For the CDR3, the DNA is TGCAGTGCGGACAGGGGGCGTGAGACTGAAGCTTTCTTT.

CDR3 in amino acids: CAWRQGTGPDNEQFF. DNA for the CDR3: TGTGCCTGGAGACAAGGGACAGGCCCGGACAATGAGCAGTTCTTC. The chain employs TRBV30 and TRBJ2-1; TRBD1 matches 8 bases. Germline V gives CDR1 GTSNPN, CDR2 SVGIG (reference sequence). The trim removed 3 bases at V and 5 bases at J, leaving 9 bases unmatched. This CDR3 is built from 15 residues.

This clonotype was detected a few times. The gene calls are TRBV27 and TRBJ2-7; TRBD1 agrees at 10 bases. The J segment lost 3 bases and the V segment lost 6 bases, leaving 5 bases of the junction unmatched. Germline assignment: CDR1 MNHEY and CDR2 SMNVEV (reference sequence). The CDR3 has 14 amino acids. Written as DNA, the CDR3 is TGTGCCAGCAGCCCGACAGGGGGCAGCTACGAGCAGTACTTC. This encodes CASSPTGGSYEQYF.

The V call is TRBV6-1, the J call TRBJ2-7, with 10 bases fitting TRBD2. Germline CDR1 and CDR2: MNHNS and SASEGT. J lost 6 bases, V lost 7 bases, and 6 bases had no gene match. The CDR3 consists of 13 residues. This CDR3 is CASTGLAPSEQYF. In DNA, the CDR3 is TGTGCCAGCACGGGACTAGCGCCTTCCGAGCAGTACTTC.